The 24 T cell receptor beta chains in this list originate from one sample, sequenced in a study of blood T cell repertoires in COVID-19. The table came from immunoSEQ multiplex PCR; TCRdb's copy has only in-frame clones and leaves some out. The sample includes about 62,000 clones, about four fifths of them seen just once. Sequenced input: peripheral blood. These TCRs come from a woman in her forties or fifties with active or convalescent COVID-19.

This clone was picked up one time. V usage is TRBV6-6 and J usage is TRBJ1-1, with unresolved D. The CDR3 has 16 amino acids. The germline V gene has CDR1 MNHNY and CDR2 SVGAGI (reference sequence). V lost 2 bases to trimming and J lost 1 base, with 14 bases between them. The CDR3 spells CASSYPPSTGNTEAFF. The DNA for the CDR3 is TGTGCCAGCAGTTACCCCCCGTCAACCGGGAACACTGAAGCTTTCTTT.

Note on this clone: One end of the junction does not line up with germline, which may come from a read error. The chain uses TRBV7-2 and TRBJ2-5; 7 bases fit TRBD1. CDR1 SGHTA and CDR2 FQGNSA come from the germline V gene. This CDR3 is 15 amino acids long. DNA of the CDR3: TGTGCCAGCAGTTTAGGGGGACAGATACAAGAGACCCAGTACTTC. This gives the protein CASSLGGQIQETQYF.

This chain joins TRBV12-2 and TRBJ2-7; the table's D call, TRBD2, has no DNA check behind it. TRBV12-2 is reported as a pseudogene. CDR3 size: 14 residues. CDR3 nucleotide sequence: TGTGCAAGTCGTTTGAGCGGGATTTGCTACGAGCAGTACTTC. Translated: CASRLSGICYEQYF.

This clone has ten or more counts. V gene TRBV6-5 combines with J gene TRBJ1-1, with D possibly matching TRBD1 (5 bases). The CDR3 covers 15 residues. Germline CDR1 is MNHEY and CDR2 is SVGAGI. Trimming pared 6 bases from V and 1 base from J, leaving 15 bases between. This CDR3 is CASRPPAGQNTEAFF. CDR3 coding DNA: TGTGCCAGCAGACCCCCGGCAGGGCAGAACACTGAAGCTTTCTTT.

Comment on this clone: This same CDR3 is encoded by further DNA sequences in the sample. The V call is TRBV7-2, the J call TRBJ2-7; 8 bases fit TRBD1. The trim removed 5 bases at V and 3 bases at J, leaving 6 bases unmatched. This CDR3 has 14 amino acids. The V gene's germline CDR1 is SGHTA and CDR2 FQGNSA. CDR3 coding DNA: TGTGCCAGCAGCCCCGCAGGGGGCGGCTACGAGCAGTACTTC. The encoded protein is CASSPAGGGYEQYF.

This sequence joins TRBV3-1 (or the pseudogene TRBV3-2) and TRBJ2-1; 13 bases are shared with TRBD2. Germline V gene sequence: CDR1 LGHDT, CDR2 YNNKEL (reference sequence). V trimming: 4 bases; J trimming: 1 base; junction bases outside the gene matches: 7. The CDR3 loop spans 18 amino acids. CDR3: CASSLGLAGAVSYNEQFF. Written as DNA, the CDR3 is TGTGCCAGCAGCCTTGGACTAGCGGGAGCTGTGTCCTACAATGAGCAGTTCTTC.

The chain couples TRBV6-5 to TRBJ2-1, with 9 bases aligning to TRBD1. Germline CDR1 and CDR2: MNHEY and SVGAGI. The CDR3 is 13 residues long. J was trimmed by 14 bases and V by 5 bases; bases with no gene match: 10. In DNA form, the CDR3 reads TGTGCCAGCAGTCGGGACAGGGTAGGAAGAAAGTTCTTC. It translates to CASSRDRVGRKFF.

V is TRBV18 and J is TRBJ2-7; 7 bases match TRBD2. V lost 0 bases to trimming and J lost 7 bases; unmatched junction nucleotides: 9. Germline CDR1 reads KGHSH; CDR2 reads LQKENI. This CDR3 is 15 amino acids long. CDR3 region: CASSPPGGNSGEQYF. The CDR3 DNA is TGTGCCAGCTCACCACCGGGAGGGAACTCGGGAGAGCAGTACTTC. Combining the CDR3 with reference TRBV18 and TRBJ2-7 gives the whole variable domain NAGVMQNPRHLVRRRGQEARLRCSPMKGHSHVYWYRQLPEEGLKFMVYLQKENIIDESGMPKERFSAEFPKEGPSILRIQQVVRGDSAAYFCASSPPGGNSGEQYFGPGTRLTVT.

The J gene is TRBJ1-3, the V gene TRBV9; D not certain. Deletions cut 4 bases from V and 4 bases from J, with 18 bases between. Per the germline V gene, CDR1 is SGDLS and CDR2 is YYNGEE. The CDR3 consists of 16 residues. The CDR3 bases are TGTGCCAGCAGCACTACAAGCAACTGGATAGGAAACACCATATATTTT. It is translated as CASSTTSNWIGNTIYF.

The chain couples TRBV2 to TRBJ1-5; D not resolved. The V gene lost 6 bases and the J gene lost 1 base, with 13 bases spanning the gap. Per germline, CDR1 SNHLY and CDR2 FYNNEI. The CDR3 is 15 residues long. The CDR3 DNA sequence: TGTGCCAGCAGCGTAGACGGGAGGAGCAATCAGCCCCAGCATTTT. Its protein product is CASSVDGRSNQPQHF.

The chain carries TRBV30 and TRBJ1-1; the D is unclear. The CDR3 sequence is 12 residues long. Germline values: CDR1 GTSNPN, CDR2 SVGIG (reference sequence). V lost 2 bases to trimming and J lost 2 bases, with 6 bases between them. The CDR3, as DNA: TGTGCCTGGAGTAGAGTTAACACTGAAGCTTTCTTT. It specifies CAWSRVNTEAFF.

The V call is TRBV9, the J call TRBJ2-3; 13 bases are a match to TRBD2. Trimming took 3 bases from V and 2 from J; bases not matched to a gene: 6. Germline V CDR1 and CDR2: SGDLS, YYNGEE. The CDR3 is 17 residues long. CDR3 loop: CASSATTSGRTTDTQYF. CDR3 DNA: TGTGCCAGCAGCGCAACGACTAGCGGGAGGACCACAGATACGCAGTATTTT.

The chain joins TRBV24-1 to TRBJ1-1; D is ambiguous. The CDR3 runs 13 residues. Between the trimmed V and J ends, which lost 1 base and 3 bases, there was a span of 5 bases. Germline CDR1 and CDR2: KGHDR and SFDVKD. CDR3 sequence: CATSDFSDTEAFF. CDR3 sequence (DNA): TGTGCCACCAGTGATTTCTCGGACACTGAAGCTTTCTTT.

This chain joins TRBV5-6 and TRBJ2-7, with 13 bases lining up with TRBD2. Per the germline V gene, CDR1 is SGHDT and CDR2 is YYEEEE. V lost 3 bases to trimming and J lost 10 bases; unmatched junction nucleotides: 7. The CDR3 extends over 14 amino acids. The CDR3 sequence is CASSWTGTSGIQYF. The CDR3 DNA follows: TGTGCCAGCAGCTGGACCGGGACTAGCGGGATACAGTACTTC.

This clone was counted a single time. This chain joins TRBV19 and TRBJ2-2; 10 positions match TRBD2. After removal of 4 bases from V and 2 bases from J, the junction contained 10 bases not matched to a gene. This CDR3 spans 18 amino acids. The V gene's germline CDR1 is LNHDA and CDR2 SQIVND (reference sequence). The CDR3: CASSRDGLAGVNTGELFF. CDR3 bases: TGTGCCAGTAGTAGGGACGGGCTAGCGGGAGTAAACACCGGGGAGCTGTTTTTT.

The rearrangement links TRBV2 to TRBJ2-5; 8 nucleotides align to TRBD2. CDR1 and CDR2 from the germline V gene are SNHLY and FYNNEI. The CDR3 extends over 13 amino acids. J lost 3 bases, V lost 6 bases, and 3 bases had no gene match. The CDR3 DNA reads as TGTGCCAGCAGGGTAGCGGGGAAAGAGACCCAGTACTTC. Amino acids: CASRVAGKETQYF.

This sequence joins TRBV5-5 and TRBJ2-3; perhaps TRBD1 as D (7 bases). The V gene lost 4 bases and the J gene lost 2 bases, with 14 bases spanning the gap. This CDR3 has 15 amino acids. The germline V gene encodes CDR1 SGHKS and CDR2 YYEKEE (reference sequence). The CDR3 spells CASSRRDSPTDTQYF. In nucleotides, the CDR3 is TGTGCCAGCAGCCGGAGGGACAGCCCCACAGATACGCAGTATTTT.

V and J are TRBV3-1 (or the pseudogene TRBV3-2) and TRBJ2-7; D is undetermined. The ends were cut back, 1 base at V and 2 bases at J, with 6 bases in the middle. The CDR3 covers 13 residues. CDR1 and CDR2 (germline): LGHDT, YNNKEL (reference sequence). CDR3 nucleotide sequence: TGTGCCAGCAGCCAAGGTGGCACCTACGAGCAGTACTTC. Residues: CASSQGGTYEQYF.

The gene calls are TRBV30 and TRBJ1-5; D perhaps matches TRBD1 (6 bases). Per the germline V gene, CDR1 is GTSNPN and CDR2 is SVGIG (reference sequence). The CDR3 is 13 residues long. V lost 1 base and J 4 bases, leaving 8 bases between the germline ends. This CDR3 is CAWSADRNQPQHF. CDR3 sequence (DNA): TGTGCCTGGAGTGCGGACAGAAATCAGCCCCAGCATTTT.

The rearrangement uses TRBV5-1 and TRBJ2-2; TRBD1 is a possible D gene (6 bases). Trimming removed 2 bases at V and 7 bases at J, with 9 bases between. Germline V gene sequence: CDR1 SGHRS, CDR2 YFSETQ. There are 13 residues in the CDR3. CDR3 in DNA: TGCGCCAGCAGCTTTAAGGGGGTCGGGGAGCTGTTTTTT. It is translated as CASSFKGVGELFF.

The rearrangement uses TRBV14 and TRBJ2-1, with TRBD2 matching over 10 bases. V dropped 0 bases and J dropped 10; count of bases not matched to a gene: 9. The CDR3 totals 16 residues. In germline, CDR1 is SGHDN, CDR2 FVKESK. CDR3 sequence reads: CASSQDFGLAGAEQFF. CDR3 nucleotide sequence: TGTGCCAGCAGCCAAGATTTTGGGCTAGCGGGAGCCGAGCAGTTCTTC.

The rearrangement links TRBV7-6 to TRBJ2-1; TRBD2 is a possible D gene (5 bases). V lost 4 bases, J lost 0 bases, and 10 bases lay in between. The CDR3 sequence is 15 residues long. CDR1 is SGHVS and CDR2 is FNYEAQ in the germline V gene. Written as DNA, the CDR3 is TGTGCCAGCAGCTCCGTAGGGAGCTCCTACAATGAGCAGTTCTTC. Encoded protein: CASSSVGSSYNEQFF. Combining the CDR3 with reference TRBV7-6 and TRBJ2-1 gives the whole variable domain GAGVSQSPRYKVTKRGQDVALRCDPISGHVSLYWYRQALGQGPEFLTYFNYEAQQDKSGLPNDRFSAERPEGSISTLTIQRTEQRDSAMYRCASSSVGSSYNEQFFGPGTRLTVL.

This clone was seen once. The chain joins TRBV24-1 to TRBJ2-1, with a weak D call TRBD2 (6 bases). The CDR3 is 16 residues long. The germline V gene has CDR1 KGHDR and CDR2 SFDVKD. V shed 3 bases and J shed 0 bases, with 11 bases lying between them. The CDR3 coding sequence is TGTGCCACCAGTGATAGTAGCGGTAGCTCCTACAATGAGCAGTTCTTC. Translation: CATSDSSGSSYNEQFF.

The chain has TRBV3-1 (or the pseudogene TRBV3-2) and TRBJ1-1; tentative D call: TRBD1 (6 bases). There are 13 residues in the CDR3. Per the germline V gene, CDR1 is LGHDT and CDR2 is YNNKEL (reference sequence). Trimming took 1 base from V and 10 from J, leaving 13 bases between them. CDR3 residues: CASSQGYRAGAFF. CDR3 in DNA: TGTGCCAGCAGCCAAGGTTACAGGGCGGGAGCTTTCTTT.